This TCR beta chain was found in a study of blood T cell repertoires in COVID-19. Data came from immunoSEQ multiplex PCR; TCRdb stores just in-frame clones and leaves some out. The sample shows 150,000 to 200,000 clones, around 87% of them seen only once. CDR3 length: 19 amino acids. The rearrangement joins TRBV21-1 to TRBJ2-2; TRBD2, as called in the table, went unchecked against the DNA. TRBV21-1 has pseudogene status. The clonotype originates from an elderly woman with COVID-19, enrolled during active disease. Sequencing used peripheral blood. The CDR3 reads CASSGPLSRLAGGTGELFF. The DNA for the CDR3 is TGTGCCAGCAGCGGCCCACTATCTCGGCTAGCGGGAGGGACCGGGGAGCTGTTTTTT.